The present T cell receptor (beta chain) was sequenced within a study of vaccination effects on CD4 cells after COVID-19. Study conclusions and caveats: Whether induced by infection or by vaccine, clones showed marked clonal contraction late after vaccination. Few convalescent patients were studied, and early post-infection samples were lacking.

TCRdb's copy holds only in-frame clones and misses some; the assay was immunoSEQ multiplex PCR. The data hold tens of thousands of clones, with 73% observed a single time. As for this clone: Antigen specificity is unknown.

Culture proceeded for nine to ten days, and CD4+ T cells were then isolated. Participants received two doses of either the BNT162b2 or mRNA-1273 vaccine. The healthy vaccine recipients, who had no prior SARS-CoV-2 infection, showed negative nucleocapsid antibodies. The authors exchanged half the medium for IL-2 medium on days 3 and 7. V was clipped by 2 bases and J by 1 base, with 10 bases between them. Germline V CDR1 and CDR2: SEHNR, FQNEAQ (reference sequence). The CDR3 is made up of 15 amino acids. The TCR sequence derives from a human donor who received a COVID-19 vaccine. The input for sequencing was CD4+ T cells from PBMCs cultured without peptide, taken after COVID-19 vaccination. This chain links TRBV7-9 with TRBJ2-3, with D perhaps assigned TRBD1 or TRBD2 (5 bases each). As DNA, the CDR3 is TGTGCCAGCAGCTTACTTGGGACCGGCACAGATACGCAGTATTTT. Protein sequence: CASSLLGTGTDTQYF. Full variable domain (missing parts from reference TRBV7-9 and TRBJ2-3): DTGVSQNPRHKITKRGQNVTFRCDPISEHNRLYWYRQTLGQGPEFLTYFQNEAQLEKSRLLSDRFSAERPKGSFSTLEIQRTEQGDSAMYLCASSLLGTGTDTQYFGPGTRLTVL.